The rows below give T cell receptor beta chains drawn from one sample of a study of blood T cell repertoires in COVID-19. TCRdb's copy holds only in-frame clones and misses some; the assay was immunoSEQ multiplex PCR. The sample holds roughly 70,000 clones; roughly nine tenths are singletons and the top ten take around 3.9%. The sample comprised peripheral blood. These receptors were taken from a man aged 65 to 85 with active COVID-19. Both conserved end residues are part of each CDR3. D genes are given only for firm matches. Clone sizes are given selectively: once, few, many, or a class where the clone is expanded.

v_call,d_call,clone_size,j_call,cdr3_nt,cdr3_aa
TRBV29-1,TRBD1,.,TRBJ2-7,TGCAGCGTTACCCGACGCCGGACAGGGGTGGCCTACGAGCAGTACTTC,CSVTRRRTGVAYEQYF
TRBV7-2,TRBD2,.,TRBJ2-3,TGTGCCAGCAGCGACGAGAGCGGGAGGCGGGGAGATACGCAGTATTTT,CASSDESGRRGDTQYF
TRBV5-5,TRBD2,.,TRBJ2-7,TGTGCCAGCAGCCCCGCGGGGGGGACGCAGCAGTACTTC,CASSPAGGTQQYF
TRBV4-3,TRBD2,.,TRBJ2-5,TGCGCCAGCAGCCAAGGGAGGGGAGCGGGAGGAGGGGAGACCCAGTACTTC,CASSQGRGAGGGETQYF
TRBV5-6,TRBD1,once,TRBJ2-1,TGTGCCAGCAGCTCGGCGGACCCAGGGGGCCTGTCCTACAATGAGCAGTTCTTC,CASSSADPGGLSYNEQFF
TRBV7-8,TRBD1,few,TRBJ2-7,TGTGCCAGCAGCTTAGTGGCAGGGGGTAACGACGAGCAGTACTTC,CASSLVAGGNDEQYF
TRBV6-6,.,.,TRBJ1-1,TGTGCCAGCAGTTACCGCTCGGACACTGAAGCTTTCTTT,CASSYRSDTEAFF
TRBV7-3,.,.,TRBJ2-1,TGTGCCAGCAGCTTAATGGCGGGGACAGATGAGCAGTTCTTC,CASSLMAGTDEQFF
TRBV7-2,.,.,TRBJ2-1,TGTGCCAGCAGCCCCGCGGGGTACGAGCAGTTCTTC,CASSPAGYEQFF
TRBV29-1,TRBD2,.,TRBJ2-6,TGCAGCGTTCTTGGGGGACTAGCGGGAGGGCCTGGGGCCAACGTCCTGACTTTC,CSVLGGLAGGPGANVLTF